This T cell receptor beta chain originates from a study of T cells in Graves' hyperthyroidism and ophthalmopathy (dated by TCRdb to between 2018 and 2020). Study-wide context: Peripheral blood was sampled at the time of initial diagnosis, prior to any treatment. TCR V-J signatures able to tell the groups apart were searched for in a discovery cohort of 95 or so patients, of whom around 42 had Graves' ophthalmopathy and roughly 57 had stable Graves' hyperthyroidism. Whether ophthalmopathy could be predicted prospectively was tested in an independent validation cohort made up of 18 to 20 hyperthyroidism patients plus 17 patients who later progressed to ophthalmopathy. The 90 to 100 discovery patients were randomly divided into training and test sets at a 7:3 ratio. Thyroid tissue and blood T-cell repertoires from about 6 Graves' hyperthyroidism patients were also compared in the study. Following sampling, methimazole starting at 30 mg daily was given to hyperthyroidism patients, and high-dose intravenous methylprednisolone was given to ophthalmopathy patients. The paper describes TCR Vbeta CDR3 sequencing of more than 120 peripheral blood samples, made up of 43 ophthalmopathy patients, approximately 73 hyperthyroidism patients and about 17 progressor patients. Results the study describes overall, beyond this receptor: No statistical method was used to set the sample size in advance, and investigators knew the group allocation. In cross-validation, a model built on a 13 V-J signature told ophthalmopathy apart from stable hyperthyroidism with 85% to 90% sensitivity and roughly 81% specificity, and in testing the same model reached 80%/75%. Most expanded thyroid clonotypes (frequency above 0.001) were also detected in blood, suggesting blood repertoires may reflect thyroid immune responses. In validation, the model predicted progression to ophthalmopathy with over 65% sensitivity and about 72% specificity, a median of approximately 6.5 months before onset.

The CDR3 runs 15 residues from the cysteine to the phenylalanine. Solely the CDR3 DNA is kept, with 45 bases framed from the first base. Reading the germline V gene gives CDR1 MGHDK and CDR2 SYGVNS. V loses 1 base at its end and J loses 5 bases; junction bases beyond the gene matches: 3. As regards this clonotype: This receptor's antigen is unknown. No base quality values were provided; no much bigger clone lies one nucleotide off.

Hyperthyroidism patients were aged 18 to 65 years and newly diagnosed, with disease duration of less than 2 months. Any patient with an uncontrolled infection, another autoimmune disease, pregnancy or lactation was excluded. Diagnoses were established on the basis of clinical symptoms, serum thyroxine and TRAb, thyroid ultrasound, and orbital computed tomography. Blood from progressor patients was collected at the time of first diagnosis with hyperthyroidism, before any ophthalmopathy symptoms had appeared. Ficoll-Paque density gradient centrifugation was used to isolate PBMCs from 8 to 10 ml of fresh peripheral blood. Patients classed as progressors first received a Graves' hyperthyroidism diagnosis and then went on to develop ophthalmopathy during follow-up. Total RNA was extracted using Trizol reagent, and RNA quality was assessed on an Agilent 2100 Bioanalyzer. Amplification of TCR beta CDR3 regions was carried out from RNA transcripts. The first round of RT-PCR for the TCR CDR3 was performed with the HTBI primer set and the Qiagen OneStep RT-PCR kit. Libraries were constructed in a second round of multiplex PCR, after which size selection and purification were carried out. Libraries were sequenced paired-end with 100 bp reads on an Illumina HiSeq2000. The authors' pipeline ran thus. SOAPnuke was used to process the raw data, with reads discarded if the reads contained adapters or uncalled bases, had a mean Phred below 15, or lacked an exact constant-primer or identifier match. High-quality paired reads were merged using COPE v1.2.5, and each unique nucleotide sequence was defined as a clonotype. MiTCR v1.1 was used to align the clonotypes against IMGT TRBV, TRBD and TRBJ reference segments. The analysis included only V-J combinations with a frequency above 0.0001, which together covered over 98% of the repertoires. The TCS score was defined as the ratio of F50 (clonal expansion) to E x V (chaos), calculated using BLOSUM62-based TCRdist between CDR3 peptides within each V-J. Welch's t-statistics and random forest reduced fewer than 550 V-J features to 13, which were used in a naive Bayes classifier (R e1071). TCRdb trimmed public reads at Q25 via fastp, called clones via MiXCR and kept in-frame beta chains. Every entry covers one CDR3 protein and lists the most common genes and DNA from its rows. V and J calls and clone size were set by TCRdb, not the authors. Present in this sample are about 160,000 distinct CDR3 sequences, 9.4% of which were seen just once. Approximately 20% of the sample comes from the top ten.

This TCR was recovered from a woman under 30 with Graves' hyperthyroidism that later progressed to Graves' ophthalmopathy. The V and J genes are TRBV25-1 and TRBJ2-1; 9 junctional bases match TRBD2. Input material: blood. The CDR3 sequence is CASSEWRGGDNEQFF. The nucleotides read TGTGCCAGCAGTGAATGGCGCGGGGGGGACAATGAGCAGTTCTTC.